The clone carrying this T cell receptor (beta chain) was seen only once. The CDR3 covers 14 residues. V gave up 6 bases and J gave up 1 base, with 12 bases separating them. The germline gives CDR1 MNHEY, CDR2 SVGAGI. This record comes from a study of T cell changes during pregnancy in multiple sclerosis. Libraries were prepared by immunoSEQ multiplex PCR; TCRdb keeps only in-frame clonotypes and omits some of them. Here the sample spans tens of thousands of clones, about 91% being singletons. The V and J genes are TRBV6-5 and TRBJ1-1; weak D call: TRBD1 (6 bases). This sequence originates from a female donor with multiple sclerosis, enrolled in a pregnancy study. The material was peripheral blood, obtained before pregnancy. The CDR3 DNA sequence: TGTGCCAGCAGGTATTACAGGGAGAACACTGAAGCTTTCTTT. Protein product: CASRYYRENTEAFF.